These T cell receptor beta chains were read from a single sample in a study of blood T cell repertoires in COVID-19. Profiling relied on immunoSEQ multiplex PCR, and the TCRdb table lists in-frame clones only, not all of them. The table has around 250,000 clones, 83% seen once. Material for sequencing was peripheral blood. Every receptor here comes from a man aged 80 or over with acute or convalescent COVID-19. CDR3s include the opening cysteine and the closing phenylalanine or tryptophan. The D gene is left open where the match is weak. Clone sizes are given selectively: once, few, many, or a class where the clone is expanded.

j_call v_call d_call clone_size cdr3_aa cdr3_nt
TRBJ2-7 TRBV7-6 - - CASSGGRGGEQYF TGTGCCAGCAGCGGGGGGAGAGGTGGTGAGCAGTACTTC
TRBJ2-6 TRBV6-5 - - CATRQISGANVLTF TGTGCCACACGACAGATCTCTGGGGCCAACGTCCTGACTTTC
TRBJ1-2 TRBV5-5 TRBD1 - CASRMTGSYGYTF TGTGCCAGCAGGATGACAGGGTCGTATGGCTACACCTTC
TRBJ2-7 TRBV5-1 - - CASSLLATSSYEQYF TGCGCCAGCAGCTTGTTAGCTACCAGCTCCTACGAGCAGTACTTC
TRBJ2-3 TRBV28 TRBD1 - CASSPSTGTGPGSTQYF TGTGCCAGCAGTCCGTCCACCGGGACAGGCCCCGGCAGTACGCAGTATTTT
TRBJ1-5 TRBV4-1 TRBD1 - CASSRWDRGYQPQHF TGCGCCAGCAGCCGGTGGGACAGGGGATATCAGCCCCAGCATTTT
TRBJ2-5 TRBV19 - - CASRWRGREETQYF TGTGCCAGTAGATGGCGGGGCAGGGAGGAGACCCAGTACTTC
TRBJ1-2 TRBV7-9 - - CASSLYQNYGYTF TGTGCCAGCAGCTTATACCAGAACTATGGCTACACCTTC
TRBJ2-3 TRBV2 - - CASSDRQSTDTQYF TGTGCCAGCTCCGACAGGCAAAGCACAGATACGCAGTATTTT
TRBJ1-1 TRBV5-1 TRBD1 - CASSLEGQTMNTEAFF TGCGCCAGCAGCTTGGAGGGACAGACGATGAACACTGAAGCTTTCTTT
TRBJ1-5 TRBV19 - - CATRGQQPQHF TGTGCCACTAGAGGACAGCAGCCCCAGCATTTT
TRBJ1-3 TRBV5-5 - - CASSESTTRGNTIYF TGTGCCAGCAGCGAAAGCACTACTAGGGGAAACACCATATATTTT
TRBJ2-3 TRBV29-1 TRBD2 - CSDSLAGGWTDTQYF TGCAGCGACTCACTAGCGGGAGGGTGGACAGATACGCAGTATTTT
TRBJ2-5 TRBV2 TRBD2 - CASSLRVAGGSGVTQYF TGTGCCAGCAGTTTAAGGGTAGCGGGGGGCTCCGGGGTGACCCAGTACTTC
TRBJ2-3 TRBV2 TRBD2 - CASSSGGGRSDTQYF TGTGCCAGCAGCTCGGGGGGAGGACGCTCAGATACGCAGTATTTT
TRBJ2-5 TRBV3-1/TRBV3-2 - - CASSRGQTQYF TGTGCCAGCAGCCGGGGGCAGACCCAGTACTTC
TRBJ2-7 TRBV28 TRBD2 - CASSLTGGPGYEQYF TGTGCCAGCAGTTTGACGGGAGGGCCTGGTTACGAGCAGTACTTC
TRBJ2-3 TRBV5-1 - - CASSLAVGSSTDTQYF TGCGCCAGCAGCTTAGCGGTTGGTAGCAGCACAGATACGCAGTATTTT
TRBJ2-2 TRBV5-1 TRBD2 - CASSLPSGNTGELFF TGCGCCAGCAGCTTGCCTAGCGGGAACACCGGGGAGCTGTTTTTT
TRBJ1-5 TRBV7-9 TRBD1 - CASSLGTGSRNQPQHF TGTGCCAGCAGCCTAGGGACAGGGTCTCGCAATCAGCCCCAGCATTTT
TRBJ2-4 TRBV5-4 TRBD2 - CASSPTSGGAGTQNIQYF TGTGCCAGCAGCCCGACTAGCGGGGGGGCCGGGACTCAAAACATTCAGTACTTC
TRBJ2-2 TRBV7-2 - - CASSPRRGFTGELFF TGTGCCAGCAGCCCCCGGCGGGGATTCACCGGGGAGCTGTTTTTT
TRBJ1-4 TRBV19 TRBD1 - CASCRDRAGFGKLFF TGTGCCAGTTGCCGGGACAGGGCCGGCTTCGGAAAACTGTTTTTT
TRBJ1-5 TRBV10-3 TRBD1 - CAIRQGVNQPQHF TGTGCCATCAGGCAGGGGGTAAATCAGCCCCAGCATTTT
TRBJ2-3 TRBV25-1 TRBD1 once CASSEWTGKAADTQYF TGTGCCAGCAGTGAATGGACAGGGAAGGCCGCAGATACGCAGTATTTT
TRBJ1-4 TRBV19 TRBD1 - CASSETGTGNEKLFF TGTGCCAGTAGTGAAACCGGGACAGGGAATGAAAAACTGTTTTTT
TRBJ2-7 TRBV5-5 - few CASSATQGSYEQYF TGTGCCAGCAGCGCCACACAGGGATCCTACGAGCAGTACTTC
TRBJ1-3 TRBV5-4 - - CASSLGGSGNTIYF TGTGCCAGCAGCTTGGGGGGCAGTGGAAACACCATATATTTT
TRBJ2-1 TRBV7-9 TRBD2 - CASSHSGRINEQFF TGTGCCAGCAGCCATAGCGGGAGAATAAATGAGCAGTTCTTC
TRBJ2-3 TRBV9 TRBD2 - CASSVSGGRGDTQYF TGTGCCAGCAGCGTATCAGGCGGGAGGGGAGATACGCAGTATTTT
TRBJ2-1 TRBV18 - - CASSRWLGGPYNEQFF TGTGCCAGCTCACGGTGGCTGGGCGGGCCTTACAATGAGCAGTTCTTC
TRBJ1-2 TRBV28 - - CASSSTDDYGYTF TGTGCCAGCAGTTCGACAGATGACTATGGCTACACCTTC
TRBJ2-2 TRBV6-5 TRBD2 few CASGLAVTGELFF TGTGCCAGCGGACTAGCGGTAACCGGGGAGCTGTTTTTT
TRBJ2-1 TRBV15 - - CATSGESPGRLVNEQFF TGTGCCACCAGCGGGGAATCGCCAGGGAGACTAGTCAATGAGCAGTTCTTC
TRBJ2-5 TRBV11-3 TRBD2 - CASSLAGLAGRETQYF TGTGCCAGCAGCTTAGCGGGACTAGCGGGTCGCGAGACCCAGTACTTC
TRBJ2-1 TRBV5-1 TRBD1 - CASSLGTGSYNEQFF TGCGCCAGCAGCTTGGGGACAGGGTCCTACAATGAGCAGTTCTTC
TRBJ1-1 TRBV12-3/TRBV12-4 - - CASSSQGTEAFF TGTGCCAGCAGTTCACAGGGTACAGAAGCTTTCTTT
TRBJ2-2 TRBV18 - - CASSRNLASTGELFF TGTGCCAGCTCACGGAATCTAGCGAGCACCGGGGAGCTGTTTTTT
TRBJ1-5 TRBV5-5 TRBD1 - CASSITGTGSFNQPQHF TGTGCCAGCAGCATAACCGGGACAGGGTCCTTCAATCAGCCCCAGCATTTT
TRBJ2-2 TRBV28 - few CASIGNTGELFF TGTGCCAGCATCGGGAACACCGGGGAGCTGTTTTTT
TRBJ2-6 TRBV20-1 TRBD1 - CSASKGGHSGANVLTF TGCAGTGCTAGTAAAGGGGGCCACTCTGGGGCCAACGTCCTGACTTTC